One and the same sample provided the 4 T cell receptor beta chains below, sequenced in a study of OX40 agonist ivuxolimab in advanced cancers. Repertoires were generated with immunoSEQ multiplex PCR, while TCRdb's copy carries only in-frame clones and drops some. Here the sample spans tens of thousands of clones, 70% to 90% being singletons. Sample: CD4+ or CD8+ T cells sorted from blood, taken in a trial of the OX40 agonist ivuxolimab. The origin of the receptors is an adult with an advanced solid tumor such as melanoma, head and neck, liver or kidney cancer.

This chain connects TRBV2 to TRBJ1-1; D gene ambiguous. Trimming left V 7 bases short and J 1 base short, with 10 bases between. The CDR3 extends over 13 amino acids. Germline CDR1 and CDR2: SNHLY and FYNNEI. This CDR3 is CASTGRGNTEAFF. The CDR3 bases are TGTGCCAGCACGGGTCGGGGGAACACTGAAGCTTTCTTT.

This clone showed up just once. The chain has TRBV7-2 and TRBJ1-5; possible D gene TRBD1, 5 bases. Germline CDR1 SGHTA, CDR2 FQGNSA. Trimming shortened V by 1 base and J by 3 bases, and 10 bases separated the two germline ends. The CDR3 is 15 residues long. The CDR3 reads CASSLDPGFNQPQHF. For the CDR3, the DNA is TGTGCCAGCAGCTTAGACCCAGGGTTCAATCAGCCCCAGCATTTT. The full variable domain, rest sourced from reference TRBV7-2 and TRBJ1-5, is GAGVSQSPSNKVTEKGKDVELRCDPISGHTALYWYRQSLGQGLEFLIYFQGNSAPDKSGLPSDRFSAERTGGSVSTLTIQRTQQEDSAVYLCASSLDPGFNQPQHFGDGTRLSIL.

The chain combines TRBV7-8 with TRBJ2-2, with TRBD2 matching over 12 bases. J was trimmed by 7 bases and V by 5 bases; bases with no gene match: 5. The CDR3 is 15 amino acids. Germline CDR1 is SGHVS and CDR2 is FQNEAQ. The CDR3 protein is CASSALAGGVGELFF. For the CDR3, the DNA is TGTGCCAGCAGCGCCCTAGCGGGGGGGGTCGGGGAGCTGTTTTTT.

V usage is TRBV25-1 and J usage is TRBJ1-6; 7 nucleotides line up with TRBD1. Germline V gives CDR1 MGHDK, CDR2 SYGVNS. Trimming at V came to 2 bases and at J to 5 bases, leaving 3 bases not matched to a gene. This CDR3 has 15 residues. The CDR3 sequence: CASSEARGHNSPLHF. In nucleotides, the CDR3 is TGTGCCAGCAGTGAAGCAAGGGGGCATAATTCACCCCTCCACTTT.